This entry describes one TCR beta chain. The antigen is not known. V lost 6 bases and J 1 base, leaving 12 bases between the germline ends. The germline gives CDR1 MNHEY, CDR2 SMNVEV (reference sequence). This CDR3 is 14 amino acids long. This sample is part of a study of T-cell memory formation after mild COVID-19. Regarding the study as a whole: Of the contracting clones, CD4+ ones lay mainly in CM and EM, and CD8+ ones in EMRA.

After 5'RACE with constant-segment primers, TCR alpha and TCR beta cDNA libraries carrying sample barcodes and UMIs were obtained. One entry per CDR3 protein results from TCRdb running MiXCR on the 5' RACE reads. The data contain 50,000 to 75,000 distinct CDR3 sequences, 9.3% of them singletons. The receptor was derived from a man between 18 and 29 years old who had mild COVID-19 (a few samples of this study predate the infection). Cell type and time point are not known. This chain uses TRBV27 with TRBJ1-1; D unresolved. The specimen was PBMCs or a T cell subset sorted from them (not recorded which). CDR3 residues: CASRGAWGNTEAFF. The CDR3 DNA reads as TGTGCCAGCAGGGGAGCGTGGGGGAACACTGAAGCTTTCTTT.